This section outlines one T cell receptor beta chain sequence together with its context. Antigen: not known. The CDR3 is 15 residues long. The junction had 14 bases not matched to a gene; V was cut back by 5 bases and J by 12 bases. Germline CDR1 reads SGHAT; CDR2 reads FQNNGV. The use of a sample-barcoded 5' primer and a J-beta primer mix characterized a second PCR of about 7 to 12 cycles. Each CDR3 protein gets one entry after TCRdb re-called the 5' RACE reads with MiXCR. Of around 2 million distinct CDR3 sequences detected, more than 35% appear once; the ten largest clones hold under 30%. RNA extraction gave at least 5.5 micrograms of total RNA per sample. These data come from a study of blood T cells in healthy people across ages. Findings and limits, study-wide: Roughly linear age-related decline in beta diversity appeared, significant by age roughly 40.

This chain uses TRBV11-2 with TRBJ2-1; TRBD1 aligns across 9 bases. The source of this sequence is a human donor in good health. The sequenced material came from blood. CDR3 loop: CASSQGTGSGRWQFF. The DNA of the CDR3 is TGTGCCAGCAGCCAGGGGACAGGGAGTGGGAGGTGGCAGTTCTTC.